The rows below give T cell receptor beta chains drawn from one sample of a study of tumor-infiltrating lymphocytes in primary liver carcinoma. A single record per CDR3 protein comes from TCRdb applying MiXCR to the multiplex PCR reads. The sample consists of over 75,000 distinct CDR3 sequences, 55% to 75% of them appearing once. Input material: tumor-adjacent normal liver tissue. All receptors derive from a man aged 35 to 55 with primary liver carcinoma and hepatitis B virus infection. Both conserved end residues are part of each CDR3. The order of the fields is J gene, V gene, clone size, D gene, CDR3 length, CDR3 protein, CDR3 DNA. A D gene is named only where the DNA matches it firmly. A row's size may be missing; if present it is once, few, many or a size class.

>TRBJ2-1|TRBV6-5|many|TRBD2|13
CASRERAGSEQFF
TGTGCCAGCAGGGAGCGAGCGGGAAGTGAGCAGTTCTTC
>TRBJ1-5|TRBV28|few|-|14
CASSPTDSYQPQHF
TGTGCCAGCAGTCCCACGGACAGCTATCAGCCCCAGCATTTT
>TRBJ2-5|TRBV10-1|many|-|13
CATQESFQETQYF
TGCGCCACTCAAGAAAGTTTCCAAGAGACCCAGTACTTC
>TRBJ2-1|TRBV10-1|-|TRBD2|17
CASSETTSGSGTNEQFF
TGCGCCAGCAGTGAAACGACTAGCGGGAGCGGGACAAATGAGCAGTTCTTC
>TRBJ2-3|TRBV29-1|-|-|14
CNVAEGGDTDTQFF
TGCAACGTAGCGGAGGGGGGAGACACAGATACGCAGTTTTTT
>TRBJ2-7|TRBV12-3/TRBV12-4|-|TRBD2|17
CASSPRAGLADHYEQYF
TGTGCCAGCAGTCCCCGGGCGGGACTAGCGGATCACTATGAGCAGTACTTC
>TRBJ2-7|TRBV11-2|-|-|13
CASSRGPPYEQYF
TGTGCTAGCAGCCGAGGACCGCCTTACGAGCAGTACTTC
>TRBJ2-6|TRBV6-5|-|TRBD1|18
CASRFSTGMNAGANVLTF
TGTGCCAGCAGGTTTTCGACAGGGATGAATGCTGGGGCCAACGTCCTGACTTTC
>TRBJ2-5|TRBV11-1|-|-|19
CASSPPPDVRKDFRETQYF
TGTGCCAGCAGCCCGCCCCCGGATGTCAGGAAGGACTTCCGAGAGACTCAGTACTTC
>TRBJ2-7|TRBV4-1|-|-|15
CASSPRGGGSYERYF
TGCGCCAGCAGCCCTCGGGGAGGGGGCTCCTACGAACGGTACTTC
>TRBJ2-7|TRBV11-1|-|-|15
CASSLDGQFSYEQYF
TGTGCCAGCAGCCTCGACGGACAGTTCTCATACGAGCAGTACTTC
>TRBJ2-7|TRBV10-2|few|TRBD1|15
CASSEYTGGGCEQYF
TGCGCCAGCAGTGAGTACACAGGGGGAGGCTGCGAGCAGTACTTC
>TRBJ1-6|TRBV4-2|-|-|16
CASSESRGGAYSPFHF
TGCGCCAGCAGCGAATCCCGAGGGGGGGCTTATTCACCCTTCCACTTT
>TRBJ2-7|TRBV6-5|-|-|12
CASRVGGSGQYF
TGTGCCAGCAGGGTGGGAGGAAGTGGGCAGTACTTC
>TRBJ2-7|TRBV11-2|-|-|14
CARSLSGLSYEQYF
TGTGCCAGGAGCTTAAGCGGGTTATCCTACGAGCAGTATTTC
>TRBJ2-3|TRBV28|-|-|14
CASSTQDGSDTQYF
TGTGCCAGCAGTACACAGGACGGGTCAGATACGCAGTATTTT
>TRBJ1-1|TRBV28|-|-|12
CASSSHDTLGFF
TGTGCCAGCAGTTCTCATGACACGCTAGGTTTCTTT
>TRBJ2-1|TRBV11-2|once|-|16
CASSSPDGGPNNEQLF
TGTGCCAGCAGCTCGCCCGATGGGGGGCCCAACAATGAGCAGTTATTC
>TRBJ2-3|TRBV5-4|-|-|16
CASSSTPPYNTDTQYF
TGTGCCAGCAGCTCCACTCCACCATATAACACAGATACGCAGTATTTT
>TRBJ2-7|TRBV11-2|-|-|14
CANSLTDTAYEQYF
TGTGCCAACAGCTTAACCGACACTGCCTACGAGCAGTATTTC
>TRBJ2-1|TRBV7-3|-|TRBD2|15
CASSFDAGGPWEQFF
TGTGCCAGCAGCTTTGATGCGGGAGGGCCTTGGGAGCAGTTCTTC
>TRBJ1-4|TRBV4-2|many|-|14
CASSQDRIDEKLFF
TGTGCCAGCAGCCAAGACAGGATAGATGAAAAACTGTTTTTT
>TRBJ2-7|TRBV29-1|-|-|10
CSAERRDQYF
TGCAGCGCTGAGCGGCGGGATCAGTATTTC
>TRBJ2-6|TRBV11-2|-|-|18
CAWSLRPGHSSGANVLTF
TGTGCCTGGAGCTTAAGGCCAGGGCACAGCTCTGGGGCCAACGTCCTGACTTTC
>TRBJ2-7|TRBV11-2|-|-|15
CASSLSVEISYERYF
TGTGCCAGCAGCCTATCTGTGGAGATATCCTACGAGCGGTACTTC
>TRBJ1-2|TRBV10-3|many|-|12
CAISDDYYGYTF
TGTGCCATCAGTGATGATTACTATGGCTACACCTTC
>TRBJ1-6|TRBV6-5|many|-|14
CASSQGTENSPLHF
TGTGCCAGCAGCCAAGGGACGGAAAATTCACCCCTCCACTTT
>TRBJ2-7|TRBV6-1|-|-|13
CASSDPLGNEQYF
TGTGCCAGCAGTGACCCTTTGGGGAACGAGCAGTACTTC
>TRBJ2-7|TRBV6-1|-|-|13
CASNELGGYVQYF
TGTGCCAGCAATGAACTAGGGGGATACGTGCAGTACTTC
>TRBJ2-7|TRBV10-2|-|TRBD2|14
CASTRLAGETKQYF
TGCGCCAGCACCAGACTAGCGGGAGAAACCAAGCAGTACTTC
>TRBJ1-2|TRBV5-1|few|-|13
CASSLAGGVGYTF
TGCGCCAGCAGCTTAGCGGGGGGAGTCGGCTACACCTTC
>TRBJ2-3|TRBV28|-|TRBD2|15
CASSLTAGGTGTQFF
TGTGCCAGCAGTTTAACTGCGGGGGGCACAGGTACGCAGTTTTTT
>TRBJ1-2|TRBV29-1|-|TRBD1|15
CSARDRGDLDYGYTF
TGCAGCGCCAGGGACAGGGGAGACCTGGATTATGGCTACACCTTC
>TRBJ2-1|TRBV11-2|-|-|15
CASSLHRWVGNEQFF
TGTGCCAGCAGCTTACATCGTTGGGTGGGCAATGAGCAGTTCTTC
>TRBJ2-5|TRBV11-2|-|TRBD2|15
CASSLEASGQETQYF
TGTGCCAGCAGCTTAGAGGCTAGCGGACAAGAGACCCAGTACTTC
>TRBJ1-1|TRBV12-3/TRBV12-4|once|-|12
CASSAMNTKAFF
TGTGCCAGCAGTGCAATGAACACTAAAGCTTTCTTT
>TRBJ1-5|TRBV4-1|many|-|14
CASSQEAENQPQHF
TGCGCCAGCAGCCAAGAGGCGGAGAATCAGCCCCAGCATTTT
>TRBJ1-1|TRBV29-1|once|-|10
CSILGTEAFF
TGCAGCATTCTTGGCACTGAAGCTTTCTTT
>TRBJ2-3|TRBV29-1|-|TRBD1|14
CSVEGTGDRDTQYF
TGCAGCGTTGAGGGGACAGGGGACAGAGATACGCAGTATTTT
>TRBJ2-3|TRBV12-3/TRBV12-4|-|TRBD2|15
CASTQVAGVTDMQYF
TGTGCCAGCACCCAGGTAGCGGGCGTCACAGATATGCAGTATTTT
>TRBJ2-1|TRBV29-1|-|-|12
CSIEEDSNEQSF
TGCAGCATTGAAGAAGACAGCAATGAGCAGTCCTTC
>TRBJ2-5|TRBV5-1|-|TRBD2|17
CASSFRSSGLEKETQYF
TGCGCCAGCAGCTTTCGGTCTAGCGGGCTCGAGAAAGAGACCCAGTACTTC